This T cell receptor (beta chain) originates from a study of cytomegalovirus exposure and HLA in healthy donors. Regarding this clone: What it recognizes is unknown.

Trimming removed 4 bases from V and 3 bases from J, with 12 bases in between. The germline gives CDR1 LGHNA, CDR2 YSLEER. The length of the CDR3 is 14 residues. Study observations and caveats: Analyzed later, association rates of TCRs varied across HLA loci, with DRB1 most and HLA-C fewest.

The PCR used 60 Vbeta and 13 Jbeta primers. Some clones are missing from TCRdb's copy, which holds only in-frame ones; the method was immunoSEQ multiplex PCR. The table records a few hundred thousand clones, 70% to 80% of them present only once. This TCR was sampled from a man aged 35 to 55 in good health and CMV-seronegative. The source material was PBMCs. The chain has TRBV4-3 and TRBJ1-2; maybe TRBD1 (5 bases). As DNA, the CDR3 is TGCGCCAGCAGCCGGGTCGGGGGGGACTATGGCTACACCTTC. Protein: CASSRVGGDYGYTF.